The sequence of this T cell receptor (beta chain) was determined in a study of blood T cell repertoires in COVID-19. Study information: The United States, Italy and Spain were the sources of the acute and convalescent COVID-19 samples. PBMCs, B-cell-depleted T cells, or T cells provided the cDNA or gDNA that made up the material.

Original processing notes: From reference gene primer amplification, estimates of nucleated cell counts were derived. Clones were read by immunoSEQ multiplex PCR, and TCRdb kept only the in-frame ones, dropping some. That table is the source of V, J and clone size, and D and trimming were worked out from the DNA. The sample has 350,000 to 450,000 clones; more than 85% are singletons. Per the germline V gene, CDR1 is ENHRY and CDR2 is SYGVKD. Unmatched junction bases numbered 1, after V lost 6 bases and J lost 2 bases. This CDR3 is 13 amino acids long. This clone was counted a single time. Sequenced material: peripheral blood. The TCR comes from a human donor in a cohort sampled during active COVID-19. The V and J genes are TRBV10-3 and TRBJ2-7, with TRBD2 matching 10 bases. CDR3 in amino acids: CAIRGTSAYEQYF. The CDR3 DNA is TGTGCCATCAGAGGGACTAGCGCCTACGAGCAGTACTTC.